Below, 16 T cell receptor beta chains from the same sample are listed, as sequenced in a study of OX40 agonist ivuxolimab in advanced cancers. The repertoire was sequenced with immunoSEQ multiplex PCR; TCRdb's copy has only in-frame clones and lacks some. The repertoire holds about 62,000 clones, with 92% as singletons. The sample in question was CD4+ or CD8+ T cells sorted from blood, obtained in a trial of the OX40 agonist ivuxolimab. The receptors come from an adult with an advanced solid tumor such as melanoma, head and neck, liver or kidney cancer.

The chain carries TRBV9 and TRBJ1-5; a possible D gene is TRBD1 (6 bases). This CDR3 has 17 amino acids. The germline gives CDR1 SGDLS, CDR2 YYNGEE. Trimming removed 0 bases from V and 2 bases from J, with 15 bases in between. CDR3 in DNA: TGTGCCAGCAGCGTAGAATTTTTGGGGGCCGGCAATCAGCCCCAGCATTTT. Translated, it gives CASSVEFLGAGNQPQHF.

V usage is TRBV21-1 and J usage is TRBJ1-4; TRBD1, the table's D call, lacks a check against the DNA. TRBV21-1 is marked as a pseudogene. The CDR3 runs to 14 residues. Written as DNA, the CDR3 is TGTGCCAGCAGCCTGCGTGGGCGTGATGAAAAACTGTTTTTT. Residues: CASSLRGRDEKLFF.

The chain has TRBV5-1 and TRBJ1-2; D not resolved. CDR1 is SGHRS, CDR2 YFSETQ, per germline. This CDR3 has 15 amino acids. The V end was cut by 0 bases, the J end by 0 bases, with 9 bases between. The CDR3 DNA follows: TGCGCCAGCAGCTTGGGGTATGGTGCTAACTATGGCTACACCTTC. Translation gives CASSLGYGANYGYTF.

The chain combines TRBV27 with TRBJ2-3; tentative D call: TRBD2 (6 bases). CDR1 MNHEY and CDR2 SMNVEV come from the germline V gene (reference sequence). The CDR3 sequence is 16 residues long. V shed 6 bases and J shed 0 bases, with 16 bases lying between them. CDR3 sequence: CASSQDSGGSTDTQYF. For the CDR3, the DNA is TGTGCCAGCAGCCAAGATAGCGGAGGGAGCACAGATACGCAGTATTTT.

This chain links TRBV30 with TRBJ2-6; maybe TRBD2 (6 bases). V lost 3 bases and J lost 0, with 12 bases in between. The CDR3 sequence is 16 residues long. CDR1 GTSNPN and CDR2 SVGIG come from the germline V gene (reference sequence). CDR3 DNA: TGTGCCTGGAGGGGCTTCGGGGGCTCTGGGGCCAACGTCCTGACTTTC. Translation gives CAWRGFGGSGANVLTF.

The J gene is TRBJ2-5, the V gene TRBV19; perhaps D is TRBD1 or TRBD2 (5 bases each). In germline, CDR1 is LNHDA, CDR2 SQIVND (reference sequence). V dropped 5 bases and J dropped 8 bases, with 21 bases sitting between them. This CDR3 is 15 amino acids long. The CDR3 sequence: CASSASGTLAATQYF. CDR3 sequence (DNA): TGTGCCAGTAGTGCCTCCGGGACGCTGGCTGCAACCCAGTACTTC.

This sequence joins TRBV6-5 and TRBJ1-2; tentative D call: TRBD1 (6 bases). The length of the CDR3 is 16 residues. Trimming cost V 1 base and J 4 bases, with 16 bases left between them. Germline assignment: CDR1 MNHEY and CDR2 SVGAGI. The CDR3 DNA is TGTGCCAGCAGTTACTTAACCTCTACAGGGACCTATGGCTACACCTTC. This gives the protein CASSYLTSTGTYGYTF.

CDR3 loop: CASSLGGGTIPYEQYF. The CDR3 DNA reads as TGTGCCAGCAGCCTAGGGGGAGGGACAATTCCCTACGAGCAGTACTTC. V usage is TRBV11-2 and J usage is TRBJ2-7; weak D call: TRBD2 (7 bases). Germline V CDR1 and CDR2: SGHAT, FQNNGV. The ends were cut back, 5 bases at V and 2 bases at J, with 19 bases in the middle. CDR3 length: 16 amino acids.

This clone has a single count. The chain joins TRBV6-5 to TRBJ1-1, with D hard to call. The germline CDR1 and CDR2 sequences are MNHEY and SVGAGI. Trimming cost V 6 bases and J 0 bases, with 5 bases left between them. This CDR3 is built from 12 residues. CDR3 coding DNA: TGTGCCAGCAGGGACCTGAACACTGAAGCTTTCTTT. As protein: CASRDLNTEAFF.

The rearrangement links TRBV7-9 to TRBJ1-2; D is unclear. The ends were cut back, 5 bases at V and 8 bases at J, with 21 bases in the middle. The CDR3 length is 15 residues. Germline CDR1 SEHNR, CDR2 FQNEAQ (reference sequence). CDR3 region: CASSQQTNNIYGYTF. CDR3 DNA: TGTGCCAGCAGCCAACAGACAAATAACATCTACGGCTACACCTTC.

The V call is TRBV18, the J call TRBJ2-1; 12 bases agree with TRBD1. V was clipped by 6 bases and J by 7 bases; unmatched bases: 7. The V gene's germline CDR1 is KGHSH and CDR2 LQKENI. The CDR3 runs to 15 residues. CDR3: CASSSGTGGGNEQFF. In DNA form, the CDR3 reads TGTGCCAGCTCGTCCGGGACAGGGGGCGGGAATGAGCAGTTCTTC.

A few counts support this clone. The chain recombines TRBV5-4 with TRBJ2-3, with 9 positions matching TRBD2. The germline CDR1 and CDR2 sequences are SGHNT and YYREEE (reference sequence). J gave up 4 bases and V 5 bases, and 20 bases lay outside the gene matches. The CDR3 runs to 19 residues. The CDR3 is CASRPPGGSGGQGSDTQYF. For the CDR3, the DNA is TGTGCCAGCAGGCCGCCTGGGGGGAGCGGGGGGCAGGGCTCAGATACGCAGTATTTT.

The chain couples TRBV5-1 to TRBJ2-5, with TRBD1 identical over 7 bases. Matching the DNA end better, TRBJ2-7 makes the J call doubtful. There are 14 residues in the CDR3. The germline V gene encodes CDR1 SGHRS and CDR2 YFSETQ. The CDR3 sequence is CASSSGTVTYEQYF. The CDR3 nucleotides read TGCGCCAGCAGTTCCGGGACAGTAACCTACGAGCAGTACTTC.

The CDR3 loop is CASSTGETQYF. The DNA for the CDR3 is TGTGCCAGTAGTACTGGGGAGACCCAGTACTTC. V gene TRBV19 combines with J gene TRBJ2-5, with no clear D. V was cut by 4 bases and J by 5 bases, with 5 bases left in between. Germline V gives CDR1 LNHDA, CDR2 SQIVND (reference sequence). This CDR3 has 11 amino acids.

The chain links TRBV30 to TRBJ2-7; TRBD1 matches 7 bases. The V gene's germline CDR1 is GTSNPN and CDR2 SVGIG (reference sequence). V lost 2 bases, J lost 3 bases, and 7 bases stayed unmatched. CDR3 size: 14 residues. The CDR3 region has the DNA TGTGCCTGGAGTACAAAGACAGGGATCTACGAGCAGTACTTC. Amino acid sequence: CAWSTKTGIYEQYF. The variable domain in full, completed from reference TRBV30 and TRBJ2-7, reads SQTIHQWPATLVQPVGSPLSLECTVEGTSNPNLYWYRQAAGRGLQLLFYSVGIGQISSEVPQNLSASRPQDRQFILSSKKLLLSDSGFYLCAWSTKTGIYEQYFGPGTRLTVT.

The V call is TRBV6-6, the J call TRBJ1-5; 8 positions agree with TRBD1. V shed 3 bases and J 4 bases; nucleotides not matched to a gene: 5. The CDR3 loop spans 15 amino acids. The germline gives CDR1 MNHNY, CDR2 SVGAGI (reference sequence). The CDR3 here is CASSYVGQGNQPQHF. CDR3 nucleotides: TGTGCCAGCAGTTATGTCGGACAGGGAAATCAGCCCCAGCATTTT.